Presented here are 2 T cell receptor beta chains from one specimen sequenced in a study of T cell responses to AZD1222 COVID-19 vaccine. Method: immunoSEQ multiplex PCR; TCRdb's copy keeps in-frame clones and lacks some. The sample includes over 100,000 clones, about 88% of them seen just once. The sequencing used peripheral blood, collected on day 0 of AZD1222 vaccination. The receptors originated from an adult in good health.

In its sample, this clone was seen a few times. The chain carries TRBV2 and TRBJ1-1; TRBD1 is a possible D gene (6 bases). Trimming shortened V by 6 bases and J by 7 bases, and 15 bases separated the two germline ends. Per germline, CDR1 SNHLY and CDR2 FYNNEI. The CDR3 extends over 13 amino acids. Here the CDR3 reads CASSTRTDLEAFF. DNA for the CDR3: TGTGCCAGCAGCACTCGGACAGACCTTGAAGCTTTCTTT.

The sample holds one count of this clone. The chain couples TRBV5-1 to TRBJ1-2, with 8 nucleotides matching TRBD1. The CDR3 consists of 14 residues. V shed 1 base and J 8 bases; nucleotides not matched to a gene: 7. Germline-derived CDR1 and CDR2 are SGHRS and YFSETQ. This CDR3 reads CASSLQGAPGGYTF. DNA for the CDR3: TGCGCCAGCAGCTTGCAGGGGGCGCCTGGAGGCTACACCTTC.